This T cell receptor (beta chain) comes out of a study of T cell responses to AZD1222 COVID-19 vaccine. The method was immunoSEQ multiplex PCR; TCRdb's version includes in-frame clones alone and lacks a portion of them. The sample comprises 86,000 or so clones, 70% to 90% of which are singletons, and around 5.4% rests with the top ten. Trimming removed 2 bases from V and 2 bases from J, with 13 bases in between. This CDR3 region has 15 residues. Germline loops: CDR1 MNHEY, CDR2 SVGAGI. This clonotype originated in an adult who received the AZD1222 COVID-19 vaccine. The V and J genes are TRBV6-5 and TRBJ2-7, with no clear D. The sample here was peripheral blood, taken 28 days after the second AZD1222 dose. As DNA, the CDR3 is TGTGCCAGCAGTTACAATCGTGATGGGCCCTACGAGCAGTACTTC. Translated, it gives CASSYNRDGPYEQYF.